This T cell receptor beta chain was recovered during a study of regulatory T cells in long-lasting Graves disease. Findings and limits, study-wide: When disease was persistent, TRBV28, TRBJ1-2 and TRBJ2-5 were the favored segments.

Time point of the sample: persistent/refractory GD, antithyroid drugs over 5 years with positive TRAb. PBMC-extracted RNA yielded the TCR library. The diagnosis of Graves' disease used American Thyroid Association guidelines. An endocrinology department located in Xi'an, China, was where the patients came from. EDTA tubes collected nine milliliters of peripheral blood. This clonotype was detected a few times. Its specificity is unknown. Investigators prepared the TCR beta libraries by applying iRepertoire HTBI primers and Arm-PCR of CDR3 regions. MiXCR, applied by TCRdb to the multiplex PCR reads, yields one record per CDR3 protein. The sample records about 470,000 distinct CDR3 sequences, less than 25% being singletons. Germline V gives CDR1 MNHNS, CDR2 SASEGT. The CDR3 runs 17 residues. The germline V and J ends were trimmed by 6 bases and 0 bases, with 18 bases remaining between them.

Sequencing used peripheral blood mononuclear cells (PBMCs), obtained when the disease was refractory, from a patient treated with antithyroid drugs. The clonotype comes from a female donor with Graves disease. V usage is TRBV6-1 and J usage is TRBJ1-5, with a weak D call TRBD1 (5 bases). CDR3 region: CASRGSVWGTSNQPQHF. The CDR3, as DNA: TGTGCCAGCAGAGGGTCGGTTTGGGGGACTAGCAATCAGCCCCAGCATTTT.